These T cell receptor beta chains were read from a single sample in a study of T cell changes during pregnancy in multiple sclerosis. The method was immunoSEQ multiplex PCR; TCRdb's version includes in-frame clones alone and lacks a portion of them. Of about 40,000 clones detected, 90% to 95% appear once; the ten largest clones hold approximately 1.6%. Here the sequenced sample was peripheral blood, taken in the third trimester of pregnancy. These receptors originate from a female donor with multiple sclerosis, enrolled in a pregnancy study. The CDR3 runs from the conserved cysteine through the conserved F or W. D genes are given only for firm matches. Expanded clones get a size class; other rows say once, few or many, or leave the size out.

j_call clone_size d_call v_call cdr3_nt cdr3_aa
TRBJ2-7 - TRBD2 TRBV6-5 TGTGCCAGCAGAACAAGCGGGAGGAATGGCGAGCAGTACTTC CASRTSGRNGEQYF
TRBJ1-2 - - TRBV7-9 TGTGCCAGCAGCTTAGCTCTTGGTGCATCCAGTTATGGCTACACCTTC CASSLALGASSYGYTF
TRBJ2-7 once TRBD2 TRBV6-6 TGTGCCAGCGATGGCGGGGGGTACTACGAGCAGTACTTC CASDGGGYYEQYF
TRBJ1-4 - TRBD1 TRBV5-5 TGTGCCAGCAGCTGGACAGGATATTCTGCAACTAATGAAAAACTGTTTTTT CASSWTGYSATNEKLFF
TRBJ1-5 - - TRBV19 TGTGCCAGTAACCTAGAGGCGGGGAGGAGCAATCAGCCCCAGCATTTT CASNLEAGRSNQPQHF
TRBJ2-3 - TRBD2 TRBV7-9 TGTGCCAGCAAGCTAGCGGCAGATACGCAGTATTTT CASKLAADTQYF
TRBJ2-3 - TRBD2 TRBV6-5 TGTGCCAGCAGTTACTCACTAGCGGGAGCCGGGAATACGCAGTATTTT CASSYSLAGAGNTQYF
TRBJ2-3 once - TRBV27 TGTGCCAGCAGTTCATTCGGGTTTATAACAGATACGCAGTATTTT CASSSFGFITDTQYF
TRBJ2-2 - TRBD1 TRBV14 TGTGCCAGCAGCATAAACAGGGGGACCGGGGAGCTGTTTTTT CASSINRGTGELFF
TRBJ2-7 - TRBD1 TRBV27 TGTGCCAGCGGCCCTACCAGGGGGCCGGTCTCCTACGAGCAGTACTTC CASGPTRGPVSYEQYF
TRBJ2-7 - - TRBV5-1 TGCGCCAGCAGTTGGGGCGGGAACTCCTACGAGCAGTACTTC CASSWGGNSYEQYF
TRBJ2-5 - - TRBV19 TGTGCCAGTAGTGACCCGTCAGGGTTGGAGACCCAGTACTTC CASSDPSGLETQYF
TRBJ2-3 - TRBD2 TRBV13 TGTGCCAGCAGCCTCGGTAGCGGGAGGTTGGATACGCAGTATTTT CASSLGSGRLDTQYF